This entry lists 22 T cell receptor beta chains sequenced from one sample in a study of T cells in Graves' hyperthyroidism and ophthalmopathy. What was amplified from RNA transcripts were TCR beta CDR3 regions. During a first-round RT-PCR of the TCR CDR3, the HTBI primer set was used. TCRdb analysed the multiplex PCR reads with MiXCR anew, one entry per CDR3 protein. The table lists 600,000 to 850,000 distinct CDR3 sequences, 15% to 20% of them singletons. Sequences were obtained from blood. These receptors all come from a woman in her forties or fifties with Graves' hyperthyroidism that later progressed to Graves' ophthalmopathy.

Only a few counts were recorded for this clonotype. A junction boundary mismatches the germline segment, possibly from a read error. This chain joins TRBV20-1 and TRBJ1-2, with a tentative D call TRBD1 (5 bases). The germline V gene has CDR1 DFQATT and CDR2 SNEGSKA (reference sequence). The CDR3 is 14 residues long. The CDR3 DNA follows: TGCAGTGCTACCGGGACCGAGAGTCCCTATGACTACACCTTC. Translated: CSATGTESPYDYTF.

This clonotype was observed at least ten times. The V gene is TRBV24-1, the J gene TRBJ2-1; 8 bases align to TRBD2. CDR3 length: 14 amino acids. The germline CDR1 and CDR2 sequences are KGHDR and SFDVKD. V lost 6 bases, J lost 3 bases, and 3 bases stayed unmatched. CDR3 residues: CATSLSGVYNEQFF. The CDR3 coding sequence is TGTGCCACCAGTCTTAGCGGGGTCTACAATGAGCAGTTCTTC.

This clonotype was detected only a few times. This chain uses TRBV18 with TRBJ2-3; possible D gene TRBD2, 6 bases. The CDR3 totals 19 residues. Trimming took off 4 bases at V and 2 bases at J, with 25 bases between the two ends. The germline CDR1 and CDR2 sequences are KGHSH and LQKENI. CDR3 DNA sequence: TGTGCCAGCTCACAGATTGGAGTTGATCGCGGGGTTAACACAGATACGCAGTATTTT. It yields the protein CASSQIGVDRGVNTDTQYF.

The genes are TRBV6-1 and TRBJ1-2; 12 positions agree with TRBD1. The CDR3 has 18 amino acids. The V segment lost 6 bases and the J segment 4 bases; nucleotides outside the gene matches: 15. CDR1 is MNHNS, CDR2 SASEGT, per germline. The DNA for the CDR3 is TGTGCCAGCAGCATCGTAGGGACAGGGGGCTTTAAAGGCTATGGCTACACCTTC. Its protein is CASSIVGTGGFKGYGYTF.

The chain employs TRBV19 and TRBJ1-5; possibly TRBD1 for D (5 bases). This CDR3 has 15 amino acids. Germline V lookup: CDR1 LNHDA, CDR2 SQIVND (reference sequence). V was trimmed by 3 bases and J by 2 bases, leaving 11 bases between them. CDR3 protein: CASSMGGVGNQPQHF. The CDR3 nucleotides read TGTGCCAGTAGTATGGGGGGAGTTGGCAATCAGCCCCAGCATTTT.

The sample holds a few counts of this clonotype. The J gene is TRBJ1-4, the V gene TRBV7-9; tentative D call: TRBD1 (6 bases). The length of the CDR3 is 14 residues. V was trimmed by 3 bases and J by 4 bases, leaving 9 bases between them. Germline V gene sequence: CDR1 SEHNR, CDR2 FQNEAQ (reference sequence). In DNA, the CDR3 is TGTGCCAGCAGCTTCTGGGACATTAATGAAAAACTGTTTTTT. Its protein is CASSFWDINEKLFF. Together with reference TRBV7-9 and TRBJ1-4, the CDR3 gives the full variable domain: DTGVSQNPRHKITKRGQNVTFRCDPISEHNRLYWYRQTLGQGPEFLTYFQNEAQLEKSRLLSDRFSAERPKGSFSTLEIQRTEQGDSAMYLCASSFWDINEKLFFGSGTQLSVL.

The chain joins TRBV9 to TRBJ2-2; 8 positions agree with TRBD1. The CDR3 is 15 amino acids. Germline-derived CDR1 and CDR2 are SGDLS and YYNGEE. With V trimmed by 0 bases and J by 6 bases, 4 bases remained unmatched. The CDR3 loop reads CASSVVAQGAGELFF. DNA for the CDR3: TGTGCCAGCAGCGTAGTCGCACAGGGGGCCGGGGAGCTGTTTTTT.

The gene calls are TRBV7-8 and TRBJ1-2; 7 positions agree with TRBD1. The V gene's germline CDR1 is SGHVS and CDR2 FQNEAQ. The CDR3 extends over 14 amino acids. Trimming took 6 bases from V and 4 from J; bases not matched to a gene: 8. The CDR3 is CASRPTTGFYGYTF. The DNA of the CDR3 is TGTGCCAGCAGACCTACGACAGGGTTCTATGGCTACACCTTC. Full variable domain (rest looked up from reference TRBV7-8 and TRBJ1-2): GAGVSQSPRYKVAKRGQDVALRCDPISGHVSLFWYQQALGQGPEFLTYFQNEAQLDKSGLPSDRFFAERPEGSVSTLKIQRTQQEDSAVYLCASRPTTGFYGYTFGSGTRLTVV.

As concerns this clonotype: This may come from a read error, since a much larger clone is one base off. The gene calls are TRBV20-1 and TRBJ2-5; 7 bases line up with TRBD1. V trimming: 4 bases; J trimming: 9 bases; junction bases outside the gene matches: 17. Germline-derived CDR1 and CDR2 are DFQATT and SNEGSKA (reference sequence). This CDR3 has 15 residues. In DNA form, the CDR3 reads TGCAGTGCTACAACCCGGACAGGCTGGCTGGAGGCCCAGTACTTC. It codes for CSATTRTGWLEAQYF.

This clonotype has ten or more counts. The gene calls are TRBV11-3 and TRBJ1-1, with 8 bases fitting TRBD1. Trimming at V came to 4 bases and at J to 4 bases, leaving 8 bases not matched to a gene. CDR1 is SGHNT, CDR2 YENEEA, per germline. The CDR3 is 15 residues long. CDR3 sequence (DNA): TGTGCCAGCAGCTGGCCCCAGGGGGCGGGCACTGAAGCTTTCTTT. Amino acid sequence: CASSWPQGAGTEAFF.

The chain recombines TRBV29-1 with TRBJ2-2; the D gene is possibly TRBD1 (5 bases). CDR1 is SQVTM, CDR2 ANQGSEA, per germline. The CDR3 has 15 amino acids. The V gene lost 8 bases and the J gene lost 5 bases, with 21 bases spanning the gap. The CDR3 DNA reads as TGCAGCTGCGCCCCTGGCAGGGATCGGACCGGGGAGCTGTTTTTT. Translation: CSCAPGRDRTGELFF.

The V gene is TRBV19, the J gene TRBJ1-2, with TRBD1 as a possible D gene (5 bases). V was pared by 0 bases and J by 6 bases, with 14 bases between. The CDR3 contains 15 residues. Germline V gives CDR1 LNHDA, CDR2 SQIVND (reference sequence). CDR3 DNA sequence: TGTGCCAGTAGTATAGATCGGGGCCAACTTCATGGCTACACCTTC. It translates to CASSIDRGQLHGYTF. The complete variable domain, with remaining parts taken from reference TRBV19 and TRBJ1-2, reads DGGITQSPKYLFRKEGQNVTLSCEQNLNHDAMYWYRQDPGQGLRLIYYSQIVNDFQKGDIAEGYSVSREKKESFPLTVTSAQKNPTAFYLCASSIDRGQLHGYTFGSGTRLTVV.

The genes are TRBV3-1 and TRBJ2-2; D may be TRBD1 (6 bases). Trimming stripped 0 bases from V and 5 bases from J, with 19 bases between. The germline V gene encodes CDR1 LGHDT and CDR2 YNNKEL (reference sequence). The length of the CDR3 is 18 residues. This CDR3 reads CASSQDLGRGYRTGELFF. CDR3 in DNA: TGTGCCAGCAGCCAAGATCTGGGCAGGGGCTATCGGACCGGGGAGCTGTTTTTT.

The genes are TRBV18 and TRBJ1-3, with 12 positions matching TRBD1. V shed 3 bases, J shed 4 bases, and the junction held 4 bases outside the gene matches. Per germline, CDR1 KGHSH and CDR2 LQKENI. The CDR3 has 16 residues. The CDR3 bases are TGTGCCAGCTCACCCTCGGGACAGGGGGCCGGAAACACCATATATTTT. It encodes CASSPSGQGAGNTIYF.

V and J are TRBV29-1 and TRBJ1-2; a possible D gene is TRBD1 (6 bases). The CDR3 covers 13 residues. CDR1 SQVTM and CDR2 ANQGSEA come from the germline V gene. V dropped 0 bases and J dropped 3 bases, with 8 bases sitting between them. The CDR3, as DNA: TGCAGCGTTGAAGAAAGGGGGGACTATGGCTACACCTTC. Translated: CSVEERGDYGYTF.

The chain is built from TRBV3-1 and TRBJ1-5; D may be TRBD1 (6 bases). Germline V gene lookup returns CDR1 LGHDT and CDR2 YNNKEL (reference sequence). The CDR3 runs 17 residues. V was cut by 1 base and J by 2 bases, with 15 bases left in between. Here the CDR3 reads CASSQGNTGSGNQPQHF. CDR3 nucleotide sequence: TGTGCCAGCAGCCAAGGCAATACAGGGTCGGGCAATCAGCCCCAGCATTTT.

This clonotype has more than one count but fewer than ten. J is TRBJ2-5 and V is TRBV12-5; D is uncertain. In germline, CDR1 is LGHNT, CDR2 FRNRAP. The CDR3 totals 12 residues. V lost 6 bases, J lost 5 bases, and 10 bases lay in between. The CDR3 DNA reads TGTGCTAGTGGGACGGCTTTCGAGACCCAGTACTTC. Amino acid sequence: CASGTAFETQYF.

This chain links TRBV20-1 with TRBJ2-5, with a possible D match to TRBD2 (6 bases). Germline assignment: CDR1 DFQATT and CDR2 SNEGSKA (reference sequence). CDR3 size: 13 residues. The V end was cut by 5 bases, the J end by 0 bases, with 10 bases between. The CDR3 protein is CSAGGTNQETQYF. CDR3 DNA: TGCAGTGCTGGGGGGACGAACCAAGAGACCCAGTACTTC.

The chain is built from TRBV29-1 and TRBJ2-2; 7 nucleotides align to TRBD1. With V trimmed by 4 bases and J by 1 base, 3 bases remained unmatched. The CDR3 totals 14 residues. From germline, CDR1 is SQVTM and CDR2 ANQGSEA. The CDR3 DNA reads TGCAGCGTTGTTGGGACAGAGAACACCGGGGAGCTGTTTTTT. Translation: CSVVGTENTGELFF.

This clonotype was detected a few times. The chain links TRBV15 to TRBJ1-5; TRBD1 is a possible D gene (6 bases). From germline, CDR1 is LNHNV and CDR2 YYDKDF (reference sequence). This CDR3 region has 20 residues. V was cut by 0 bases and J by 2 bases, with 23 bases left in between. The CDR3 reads CATSREHGPGVNIGNQPQHF. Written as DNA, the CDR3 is TGTGCCACCAGCAGAGAGCACGGGCCAGGGGTTAACATCGGCAATCAGCCCCAGCATTTT.

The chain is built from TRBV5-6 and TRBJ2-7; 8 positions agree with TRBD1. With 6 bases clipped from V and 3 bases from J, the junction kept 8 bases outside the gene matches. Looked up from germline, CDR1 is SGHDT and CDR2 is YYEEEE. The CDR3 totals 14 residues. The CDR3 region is CASTQRTGFYEQYF. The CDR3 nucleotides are TGTGCCAGCACCCAGAGGACAGGGTTCTACGAGCAGTACTTC. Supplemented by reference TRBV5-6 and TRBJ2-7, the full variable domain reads DAGVTQSPTHLIKTRGQQVTLRCSPKSGHDTVSWYQQALGQGPQFIFQYYEEEERQRGNFPDRFSGHQFPNYSSELNVNALLLGDSALYLCASTQRTGFYEQYFGPGTRLTVT.

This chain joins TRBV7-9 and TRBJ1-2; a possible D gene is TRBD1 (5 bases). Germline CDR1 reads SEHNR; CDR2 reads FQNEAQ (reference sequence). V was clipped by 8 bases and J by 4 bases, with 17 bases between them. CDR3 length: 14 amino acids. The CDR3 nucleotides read TGTGCCAGCCTAAGGGTAGGGGCTGGCTATGGCTACACCTTC. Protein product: CASLRVGAGYGYTF.